This T cell receptor (beta chain) was identified during a study of OX40 agonist ivuxolimab in advanced cancers. Across the whole study: Three patients had partial responses: one hepatocellular carcinoma, two cutaneous melanoma.

Data came from immunoSEQ multiplex PCR; TCRdb stores just in-frame clones and leaves some out. There are about 34,000 clones in the sample; roughly 80% occur only once, and about 2.5% lies in the top ten. The germline CDR1 and CDR2 sequences are MNHNY and SVGAGI (reference sequence). J gave up 0 bases and V 5 bases, and 4 bases lay outside the gene matches. CDR3 length: 14 residues. The sample here was CD4+ or CD8+ T cells sorted from blood, taken in a trial of the OX40 agonist ivuxolimab. The sequence was collected from an adult with an advanced solid tumor such as melanoma, head and neck, liver or kidney cancer. The chain links TRBV6-6 to TRBJ2-7, with 7 bases identical to TRBD1. CDR3 DNA: TGTGCCAGCAGTCGGGACAGATCCTCCTACGAGCAGTACTTC. Protein product: CASSRDRSSYEQYF.